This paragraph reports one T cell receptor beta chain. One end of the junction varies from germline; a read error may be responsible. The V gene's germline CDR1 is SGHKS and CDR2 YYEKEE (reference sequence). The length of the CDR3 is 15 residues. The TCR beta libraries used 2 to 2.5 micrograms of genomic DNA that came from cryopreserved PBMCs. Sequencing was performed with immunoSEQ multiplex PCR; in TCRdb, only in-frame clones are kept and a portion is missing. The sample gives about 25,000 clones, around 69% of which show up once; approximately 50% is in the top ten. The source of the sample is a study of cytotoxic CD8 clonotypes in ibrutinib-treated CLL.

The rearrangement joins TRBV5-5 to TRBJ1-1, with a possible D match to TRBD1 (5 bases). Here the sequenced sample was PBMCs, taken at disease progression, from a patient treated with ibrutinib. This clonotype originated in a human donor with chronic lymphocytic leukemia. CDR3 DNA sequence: TGCGCCAGCAGCCAAGATTCGGGGGGGTACACTGAAGCTTTCTTT. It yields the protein CASSQDSGGYTEAFF.